This TCR beta chain was sequenced in a study of blood T cell repertoires in COVID-19. Across the whole study: Acute and convalescent COVID-19 samples came from the United States, Italy and Spain.

CDR3 length equals 16 residues. Trimming took 3 bases from V and 3 from J, leaving 14 bases between them. Germline CDR1 and CDR2: MNHEY and SVGAGI. Profiled with immunoSEQ multiplex PCR; TCRdb holds only in-frame clones, not every one. The data contain almost 400,000 clones, about 90% of them singletons. This sequence was found in a woman aged 25-40 years who had recovered from COVID-19. The specimen sequenced was PBMCs or T cells enriched from blood (not recorded which). V is TRBV6-5 and J is TRBJ1-4, with no clear D. CDR3 nucleotide sequence: TGTGCCAGCAGTTATAGTGAGGGATGGGCTAATGAAAAACTGTTTTTT. This encodes CASSYSEGWANEKLFF.